The 22 T cell receptor beta chains in this list originate from one sample, sequenced in a study of T cell repertoires in cytomegalovirus infection. These receptors' antigens are unknown. TCRdb passed the reads through MiXCR, listing each CDR3 protein once. The sample shows approximately 990,000 distinct CDR3 sequences, around 32% of them seen only once. The sequencing used cultured CD8+ T cells from PBMCs, collected from culture after CMV antigen stimulation. The receptor source for this set is a human donor in good health (CMV status not recorded). Some clones in this sample may be carry-over from other donors' samples.

Worth noting for this clonotype: A read error may account for a junction end that differs from germline. The chain employs TRBV6-1 and TRBJ2-1, with TRBD2 matching over 13 bases. This CDR3 has 12 amino acids. Germline values: CDR1 MNHNS, CDR2 SASEGT. The CDR3 DNA sequence: TGTGCCAGCAGGCCCGGACTAGCGGGGGAGATCTTC. Its protein is CASRPGLAGEIF.

V is TRBV20-1 and J is TRBJ1-5; D remains ambiguous. Germline loops: CDR1 DFQATT, CDR2 SNEGSKA (reference sequence). The length of the CDR3 is 16 residues. V lost 3 bases and J 2 bases, leaving 17 bases between the germline ends. The CDR3 DNA follows: TGCAGTGCTAGGGGTAGGGTAAATGTCGGCAATCAGCCCCAGCATTTT. Translating gives CSARGRVNVGNQPQHF.

This chain uses TRBV20-1 with TRBJ1-5; TRBD1 is a possible D gene (6 bases). Germline loops: CDR1 DFQATT, CDR2 SNEGSKA (reference sequence). CDR3 length equals 16 residues. Trimming removed 5 bases from V and 1 base from J, with 18 bases in between. CDR3 in amino acids: CSAEGQGRESNQPQHF. In nucleotides, the CDR3 is TGCAGTGCTGAGGGGCAGGGGCGCGAAAGCAATCAGCCCCAGCATTTT.

The DNA for the CDR3 is TGTGCCAGCCCTGTTGAGGGACCAGGGTCCAATGAGCAGTTCTTC. As protein: CASPVEGPGSNEQFF. The rearrangement links TRBV6-1 to TRBJ2-1, with D perhaps TRBD1 or TRBD2 (5 bases each). Trimming took 8 bases from V and 6 from J, leaving 20 bases between them. This CDR3 region has 15 residues. Germline V gives CDR1 MNHNS, CDR2 SASEGT.

This clonotype was observed at least ten times. V and J are TRBV27 and TRBJ1-4; D not certain. The CDR3 has 15 residues. CDR1 MNHEY and CDR2 SMNVEV come from the germline V gene (reference sequence). V gave up 2 bases and J gave up 4 bases, with 11 bases separating them. CDR3 in DNA: TGTGCCAGCAGTTTAAGTGGCAGGCTTAATGAAAAACTGTTTTTT. Amino acids: CASSLSGRLNEKLFF. Combining the CDR3 with reference TRBV27 and TRBJ1-4 gives the whole variable domain EAQVTQNPRYLITVTGKKLTVTCSQNMNHEYMSWYRQDPGLGLRQIYYSMNVEVTDKGDVPEGYKVSRKEKRNFPLILESPSPNQTSLYFCASSLSGRLNEKLFFGSGTQLSVL.

The chain links TRBV27 to TRBJ2-1, with 12 bases identical to TRBD2. Germline CDR1 is MNHEY and CDR2 is SMNVEV (reference sequence). Germline trimming cut 7 bases from V and 2 bases from J; bases unmatched to any gene: 9. The CDR3 is 17 residues long. CDR3 protein: CASKETSGGWAYNEQFF. Here the CDR3 DNA reads TGTGCCAGCAAGGAGACTAGCGGGGGTTGGGCCTACAATGAGCAGTTCTTC.

This clonotype has a handful of counts. The chain is built from TRBV6-1 and TRBJ2-1; 7 bases map to TRBD2. V dropped 3 bases and J dropped 2; count of bases not matched to a gene: 7. The V gene's germline CDR1 is MNHNS and CDR2 SASEGT. This CDR3 spans 16 amino acids. CDR3 region: CASSDGSSGPYNEQFF. CDR3 DNA sequence: TGTGCCAGCAGTGATGGGTCTAGCGGACCCTACAATGAGCAGTTCTTC.

The sample holds a few counts of this clonotype. CDR3 protein: CASSSGEGYTF. The CDR3 nucleotides read TGTGCCAGCAGCTCCGGGGAGGGCTACACCTTC. The rearrangement links TRBV7-9 to TRBJ1-2, with D unresolved. V lost 4 bases, J lost 8 bases, and 8 bases lay in between. The CDR3 is made up of 11 amino acids. Germline values: CDR1 SEHNR, CDR2 FQNEAQ (reference sequence).

Turning to this clonotype: One junction end disagrees with the germline gene, perhaps due to a read error. The V call is TRBV6-2 or TRBV6-3, the J call TRBJ2-3; D assignment may be TRBD1 or TRBD2 (6 bases each). The CDR3 is 14 residues long. Germline loops: CDR1 MNHEY, CDR2 SVGEGT. CDR3 nucleotide sequence: TGTGCCAGCAATTACGGGGGCAGCACAGATACGCAGTATTTT. Translated, it gives CASNYGGSTDTQYF.

This sequence joins TRBV6-6 and TRBJ2-2, with D perhaps TRBD2 (5 bases). V was shortened by 6 bases and J by 6 bases, with 17 bases between the two germline ends. This CDR3 is built from 15 residues. Germline V gene data show CDR1 as MNHNY and CDR2 as SVGAGI (reference sequence). CDR3 amino acids: CASSFSTSSPGELFF. Here the CDR3 DNA reads TGTGCCAGCAGCTTCTCCACTAGTAGCCCCGGGGAGCTGTTTTTT.

A few counts support this clonotype. J is TRBJ2-5 and V is TRBV7-9, with 7 bases identical to TRBD1. The V gene's germline CDR1 is SEHNR and CDR2 FQNEAQ (reference sequence). Germline trimming cut 3 bases from V and 3 bases from J; bases unmatched to any gene: 4. The CDR3 loop spans 14 amino acids. The CDR3 is CASSFSGQKETQYF. DNA for the CDR3: TGTGCCAGCAGCTTCTCGGGACAGAAAGAGACCCAGTACTTC. Full variable domain (rest looked up from reference TRBV7-9 and TRBJ2-5): DTGVSQNPRHKITKRGQNVTFRCDPISEHNRLYWYRQTLGQGPEFLTYFQNEAQLEKSRLLSDRFSAERPKGSFSTLEIQRTEQGDSAMYLCASSFSGQKETQYFGPGTRLLVL.

In the case of this clonotype: One junction end disagrees with the germline gene, perhaps due to a read error. This chain links TRBV27 with TRBJ1-4, with 8 bases matching TRBD1. The germline gives CDR1 MNHEY, CDR2 SMNVEV (reference sequence). CDR3 length: 15 residues. Written as DNA, the CDR3 is TGTGCCAACAGTTCCCCAGGGGGCGCCTATGAAAAACTGTTTTTT. Amino acids: CANSSPGGAYEKLFF.

This clonotype was detected a few times. This rearrangement joins TRBV4-3 to TRBJ1-5; D might be TRBD1 (6 bases). V was pared by 0 bases and J by 3 bases, with 9 bases between. Looked up from germline, CDR1 is LGHNA and CDR2 is YSLEER. This CDR3 contains 15 residues. CDR3 in DNA: TGCGCCAGCAGCCAAGAGAGGACAGACAATCAGCCCCAGCATTTT. It codes for CASSQERTDNQPQHF.

The J gene is TRBJ1-1, the V gene TRBV5-6; a possible D gene is TRBD1 (6 bases). There are 14 residues in the CDR3. Trimming removed 4 bases from V and 4 bases from J, with 14 bases in between. The germline gives CDR1 SGHDT, CDR2 YYEEEE. The chain's CDR3 is CASSSPRTATEAFF. DNA for the CDR3: TGTGCCAGCAGCAGCCCCAGGACAGCCACTGAAGCTTTCTTT.

V and J are TRBV29-1 and TRBJ1-2, with TRBD1 matching 12 bases. The CDR3 is made up of 13 amino acids. Germline CDR1 SQVTM, CDR2 ANQGSEA. J gave up 6 bases and V 6 bases, and 5 bases lay outside the gene matches. The CDR3 coding sequence is TGCAGCGTCTCCGGGACAGGGGGCGATGGCTACACCTTC. Protein sequence: CSVSGTGGDGYTF. The complete variable domain, with remaining parts taken from reference TRBV29-1 and TRBJ1-2, reads SAVISQKPSRDICQRGTSLTIQCQVDSQVTMMFWYRQQPGQSLTLIATANQGSEATYESGFVIDKFPISRPNLTFSTLTVSNMSPEDSSIYLCSVSGTGGDGYTFGSGTRLTVV.

This chain links TRBV10-3 with TRBJ2-2; unclear D gene. The V gene's germline CDR1 is ENHRY and CDR2 SYGVKD. Between the trimmed V and J ends, which lost 6 bases and 8 bases, there was a span of 10 bases. The CDR3 contains 12 residues. In DNA form, the CDR3 reads TGTGCCATCAGGCAAAGGGCGGGGGAGCTGTTTTTT. It yields the protein CAIRQRAGELFF.

In its sample, this clonotype was seen a few times. The chain joins TRBV6-5 to TRBJ2-5; tentatively, D is TRBD1 (6 bases). The CDR3 extends over 13 amino acids. Germline V gene sequence: CDR1 MNHEY, CDR2 SVGAGI. Between the trimmed V and J ends, which lost 5 bases and 5 bases, there was a span of 12 bases. CDR3 loop: CASSQGWRETQYF. CDR3 coding DNA: TGTGCCAGCAGTCAGGGGTGGCGGGAGACCCAGTACTTC.

This clonotype was seen more than once but under ten times. The chain joins TRBV5-8 to TRBJ2-7; unclear D gene. CDR3 length: 14 residues. Germline CDR1 reads SGHTS; CDR2 reads YDEGEE. V lost 4 bases to trimming and J lost 3 bases, with 14 bases between them. CDR3 sequence: CASSVTVANYEQYF. CDR3 in DNA: TGTGCCAGCAGCGTTACAGTGGCGAACTACGAGCAGTACTTC.

The gene calls are TRBV6-6 and TRBJ1-2; D is undetermined. V dropped 4 bases and J dropped 0 bases, with 9 bases sitting between them. The CDR3 totals 14 residues. Germline V gives CDR1 MNHNY, CDR2 SVGAGI (reference sequence). This CDR3 reads CASSSSIPNYGYTF. The CDR3, as DNA: TGTGCCAGCAGTTCGAGTATACCTAACTATGGCTACACCTTC.

For this clonotype: An end of the junction does not agree with germline; a read error may underlie this. The chain couples TRBV7-8 to TRBJ1-1, with 10 bases lining up with TRBD1. This CDR3 has 20 amino acids. Germline V gene lookup returns CDR1 SGHVS and CDR2 FQNEAQ. The CDR3 region is CVSSLVPRDRGVPTNTEAFF. As DNA, the CDR3 is TGTGTCAGCAGCTTAGTACCGCGGGACAGGGGCGTTCCAACGAACACTGAAGCTTTCTTT.

About this clonotype: The junction departs from germline at one end; a sequencing error may be responsible. J is TRBJ2-3 and V is TRBV5-4; 8 positions agree with TRBD2. The CDR3 covers 17 residues. Germline values: CDR1 SGHNT, CDR2 YYREEE (reference sequence). In DNA form, the CDR3 reads TGTGCCAGCAGCCCATTCAGTAGCGGGGTAATTTCAGATACGCAGTATTTC. Residues: CASSPFSSGVISDTQYF.

The J gene is TRBJ2-3, the V gene TRBV20-1; tentatively, D is TRBD2 (6 bases). The V gene lost 5 bases and the J gene lost 0 bases, with 15 bases spanning the gap. Per the germline V gene, CDR1 is DFQATT and CDR2 is SNEGSKA (reference sequence). The CDR3 is 15 amino acids. The CDR3 sequence is CSAPAWGESTDTQYF. The DNA of the CDR3 is TGCAGTGCTCCCGCTTGGGGGGAAAGCACAGATACGCAGTATTTT.